A single sample gave rise to the 27 T cell receptor beta chains below, sequenced in a study of CD8 T cells in ankylosing spondylitis. TCRdb ran MiXCR on the 5' RACE reads and lists one entry per CDR3 protein. The data hold around 250,000 distinct CDR3 sequences, with under 35% observed a single time. The sequenced sample was blood, either unsorted or a sorted T cell fraction (not recorded which). The receptors here all came from a male donor with ankylosing spondylitis or in good health (not recorded which).

The rearrangement links TRBV28 to TRBJ2-7; D assignment may be TRBD1 or TRBD2 (5 bases each). Trimming pared 8 bases from V and 3 bases from J, leaving 17 bases between. Germline V CDR1 and CDR2: MDHEN, SYDVKM. The CDR3 runs 14 residues. The CDR3 DNA reads as TGTGCCAGCCGCCTTCAACTTGGGGGCTACGAGCAGTACTTC. Translation: CASRLQLGGYEQYF.

V is TRBV28 and J is TRBJ1-2; 7 bases map to TRBD1. The CDR3 is made up of 15 amino acids. CDR1 MDHEN and CDR2 SYDVKM come from the germline V gene. Trimming removed 1 base from V and 6 bases from J; junction bases left unmatched: 8. CDR3: CASSLLRGRTHGYTF. CDR3 sequence (DNA): TGTGCCAGCAGTTTATTGAGGGGGCGAACCCATGGCTACACCTTC.

The CDR3 here is CASESRGSGELFF. Written as DNA, the CDR3 is TGTGCCAGCGAGTCCAGAGGGTCCGGGGAGCTGTTTTTT. The chain couples TRBV12-3 or TRBV12-4 to TRBJ2-2; possibly TRBD2 for D (5 bases). The CDR3 contains 13 residues. V lost 8 bases and J lost 6, with 13 bases in between.

This clonotype was recorded a few times. This chain joins TRBV6-1 and TRBJ2-7; D might be TRBD1 (6 bases). Germline V gene data show CDR1 as MNHNS and CDR2 as SASEGT. The CDR3 length is 14 residues. Trimming pared 5 bases from V and 2 bases from J, leaving 13 bases between. The DNA for the CDR3 is TGTGCCAGCAGTACCTTGACAGGCACCTACGAGCAGTACTTC. Its translation: CASSTLTGTYEQYF.

The rearrangement joins TRBV12-3 or TRBV12-4 to TRBJ2-1; D may be TRBD2 (6 bases). V lost 7 bases and J 8 bases, leaving 18 bases between the germline ends. This CDR3 is 14 amino acids long. Here the CDR3 reads CASTIDGEVDEQFF. The CDR3 DNA reads as TGTGCCAGCACCATTGACGGGGAGGTGGATGAGCAGTTCTTC.

The chain uses TRBV7-9 and TRBJ2-3; the D gene is possibly TRBD2 (6 bases). The CDR3 covers 14 residues. Per germline, CDR1 SEHNR and CDR2 FQNEAQ (reference sequence). Trimming took off 2 bases at V and 2 bases at J, with 8 bases between the two ends. The CDR3 nucleotides read TGTGCCAGCAGCTTAACGGGGGTCACAGATACGCAGTATTTT. Encoded protein: CASSLTGVTDTQYF.

This chain connects TRBV20-1 to TRBJ2-1; D is possibly TRBD2 (7 bases). Trimming cost V 0 bases and J 4 bases, with 13 bases left between them. CDR3 length equals 15 residues. Germline CDR1 DFQATT, CDR2 SNEGSKA (reference sequence). The CDR3 sequence: CSARDLRGPYNEQFF. In nucleotides, the CDR3 is TGCAGTGCTAGAGATCTGCGGGGGCCTTACAATGAGCAGTTCTTC.

The chain carries TRBV27 and TRBJ2-2, with unresolved D. The CDR3 sequence is 14 residues long. V lost 3 bases to trimming and J lost 2 bases, with 7 bases between them. Germline V gene sequence: CDR1 MNHEY, CDR2 SMNVEV (reference sequence). CDR3 loop: CASSFTSNTGELFF. CDR3 DNA: TGTGCCAGCAGTTTCACGTCCAACACCGGGGAGCTGTTTTTT.

CDR3 loop: CASSLGARTNEQFF. CDR3 nucleotides: TGTGCCAGCAGCTTAGGGGCGCGGACCAATGAGCAGTTCTTC. V gene TRBV11-2 combines with J gene TRBJ2-1; D call uncertain. The germline CDR1 and CDR2 sequences are SGHAT and FQNNGV. This CDR3 comprises 14 residues. V shed 1 base and J shed 6 bases, with 10 bases lying between them.

This chain joins TRBV6-5 and TRBJ2-7; D gene ambiguous. V was pared by 4 bases and J by 0 bases, with 13 bases between. Germline values: CDR1 MNHEY, CDR2 SVGAGI. This CDR3 contains 15 residues. The DNA of the CDR3 is TGTGCCAGCAGTTCACCCGTATACCCCTCCTACGAGCAGTACTTC. Protein sequence: CASSSPVYPSYEQYF.

The J gene is TRBJ2-5, the V gene TRBV5-6; D possibly corresponds to TRBD2 (6 bases). V gave up 3 bases and J gave up 5 bases, with 29 bases separating them. CDR1 SGHDT and CDR2 YYEEEE come from the germline V gene. The CDR3 length is 19 residues. CDR3 amino acids: CASSSPTTERVLGWETQYF. CDR3 DNA: TGTGCCAGCAGCTCCCCTACGACTGAGCGGGTCTTGGGGTGGGAGACCCAGTACTTC.

This chain uses TRBV18 with TRBJ2-3; 7 nucleotides match TRBD1. This CDR3 region has 16 residues. CDR1 is KGHSH and CDR2 is LQKENI in the germline V gene. Trimming cost V 3 bases and J 6 bases; bases outside gene matches: 12. CDR3 sequence: CASSPGQRVSADTQYF. The CDR3 nucleotides are TGTGCCAGCTCACCGGGACAGAGGGTCTCGGCGGATACGCAGTATTTT.

A few counts support this clonotype. The genes are TRBV12-3 or TRBV12-4 and TRBJ2-1; perhaps TRBD2 as D (5 bases). Trimming stripped 8 bases from V and 4 bases from J, with 9 bases between. The CDR3 loop spans 12 amino acids. Here the CDR3 DNA reads TGTGCCAGCGTAACGGGGTACAATGAGCAGTTCTTC. It specifies CASVTGYNEQFF.

This sequence joins TRBV12-5 and TRBJ2-3, with TRBD2 as a possible D gene (6 bases). The CDR3 is made up of 15 amino acids. Germline V lookup: CDR1 LGHNT, CDR2 FRNRAP. V was pared by 5 bases and J by 1 base, with 13 bases between. The DNA of the CDR3 is TGTGCTAGTGGTGGACTCCCGGGGGGCACAGATACGCAGTATTTT. It is translated as CASGGLPGGTDTQYF.

This clonotype came up a few times. This chain uses TRBV27 with TRBJ2-1, with 10 bases aligning to TRBD2. The J segment lost 3 bases and the V segment lost 5 bases, leaving 7 bases of the junction unmatched. Germline V CDR1 and CDR2: MNHEY, SMNVEV (reference sequence). The CDR3 totals 16 residues. CDR3: CASSLNSGGLYNEQFF. Written as DNA, the CDR3 is TGTGCCAGCAGTCTAAATAGCGGGGGGCTCTACAATGAGCAGTTCTTC.

This chain uses TRBV12-3 or TRBV12-4 with TRBJ1-5, with TRBD1 as a possible D gene (6 bases). V lost 6 bases and J 1 base, leaving 16 bases between the germline ends. This CDR3 is 16 amino acids long. This chain's CDR3 is CASSLGGQGSNQPQHF. The CDR3 region has the DNA TGTGCCAGCAGCCTAGGGGGGCAGGGGAGCAATCAGCCCCAGCATTTT.

A word on this clonotype: An end of the junction does not agree with germline; a read error may underlie this. This sequence joins TRBV20-1 and TRBJ2-7; no reliable D call. Germline values: CDR1 DFQATT, CDR2 SNEGSKA (reference sequence). This CDR3 region has 14 residues. The CDR3 spells CSARDPDGYYKQYF. In nucleotides, the CDR3 is TGCAGTGCTAGAGATCCGGACGGGTACTACAAGCAGTACTTC.

This clonotype was recorded a few times. V and J are TRBV12-3 or TRBV12-4 and TRBJ2-2; no reliable D call. The CDR3 has 15 amino acids. V lost 5 bases and J lost 3, with 13 bases in between. CDR3 amino acids: CASSPSPLYTGELFF. CDR3 nucleotide sequence: TGTGCCAGCAGTCCATCCCCCCTTTACACCGGGGAGCTGTTTTTT.

This clonotype turned up a few times. An end of the junction differs from the germline gene, which may be a read error. The chain uses TRBV29-1 and TRBJ2-7, with TRBD2 as a possible D gene (6 bases). Germline V gene sequence: CDR1 SQVTM, CDR2 ANQGSEA. The CDR3 consists of 12 residues. The CDR3 loop is CSARGDSDEQYF. CDR3 in DNA: TGCAGCGCCCGAGGGGACTCCGACGAGCAGTACTTC.

The chain links TRBV11-2 to TRBJ2-1; 9 positions match TRBD1. The length of the CDR3 is 15 residues. Per germline, CDR1 SGHAT and CDR2 FQNNGV. The V and J ends lost 5 bases and 7 bases, in that order; junction bases with no gene match: 9. CDR3 DNA: TGTGCCAGCAGCACCACCGGGACAGGGATAAATGAGCAGTTCTTC. Protein sequence: CASSTTGTGINEQFF.

This clonotype was counted ten times or more. This chain uses TRBV10-3 with TRBJ2-1, with a weak D call TRBD1 (6 bases). This CDR3 contains 14 residues. V was clipped by 5 bases and J by 1 base, with 9 bases between them. Germline V gene sequence: CDR1 ENHRY, CDR2 SYGVKD. CDR3 coding DNA: TGTGCCATCAGTAGGGGGAGTTCCTACAATGAGCAGTTCTTC. Amino acids: CAISRGSSYNEQFF.

The CDR3 region has the DNA TGCGCCAGCAGCCCAGGGACACCAAAAAGGGGCTACACCTTC. This gives the protein CASSPGTPKRGYTF. This rearrangement joins TRBV5-1 to TRBJ1-2, with D perhaps TRBD1 (6 bases). The CDR3 spans 14 residues. The germline V gene has CDR1 SGHRS and CDR2 YFSETQ. Deletions cut 4 bases from V and 8 bases from J, with 18 bases between.

The chain combines TRBV4-1 with TRBJ2-5; 10 nucleotides align to TRBD1. CDR3 size: 13 residues. V dropped 4 bases and J dropped 4; count of bases not matched to a gene: 0. Germline CDR1 MGHRA, CDR2 YSYEKL. The CDR3 loop is CASSRTGGETQYF. The DNA for the CDR3 is TGCGCCAGCAGCCGGACAGGGGGAGAGACCCAGTACTTC.

This clonotype has more than one count but fewer than ten. The rearrangement joins TRBV5-1 to TRBJ2-7; TRBD1 matches at 7 bases. Per the germline V gene, CDR1 is SGHRS and CDR2 is YFSETQ. This CDR3 region has 14 residues. V dropped 4 bases and J dropped 6; count of bases not matched to a gene: 10. This chain's CDR3 is CASSAQGDGVEQYF. CDR3 DNA: TGCGCCAGCAGCGCTCAGGGGGACGGGGTCGAGCAGTACTTC.

This chain links TRBV15 with TRBJ1-2; D remains ambiguous. The V gene's germline CDR1 is LNHNV and CDR2 YYDKDF (reference sequence). The CDR3 runs to 13 residues. With 3 bases removed from V and 8 bases from J, the gap between germline ends came to 13 bases. The CDR3: CATSREWAGGYTF. CDR3 sequence (DNA): TGTGCCACCAGCAGGGAGTGGGCAGGCGGCTACACCTTC.

This rearrangement joins TRBV20-1 to TRBJ2-5; maybe TRBD1 (6 bases). V lost 4 bases to trimming and J lost 5 bases, with 20 bases between them. The length of the CDR3 is 15 residues. CDR1 is DFQATT, CDR2 SNEGSKA, per germline (reference sequence). The CDR3 loop is CSAKDRRRLMETQYF. The CDR3 coding sequence is TGCAGTGCTAAAGACAGGCGGAGGTTAATGGAGACCCAGTACTTC.

The chain employs TRBV12-2 and TRBJ1-4; the table's D call, TRBD1, has no DNA check behind it. TRBV12-2 is a pseudogene. This CDR3 contains 15 residues. CDR3 loop: CASRRDRYQNEKLFF. CDR3 nucleotide sequence: TGTGCAAGTCGCCGGGACAGGTACCAAAATGAAAAACTGTTTTTT.